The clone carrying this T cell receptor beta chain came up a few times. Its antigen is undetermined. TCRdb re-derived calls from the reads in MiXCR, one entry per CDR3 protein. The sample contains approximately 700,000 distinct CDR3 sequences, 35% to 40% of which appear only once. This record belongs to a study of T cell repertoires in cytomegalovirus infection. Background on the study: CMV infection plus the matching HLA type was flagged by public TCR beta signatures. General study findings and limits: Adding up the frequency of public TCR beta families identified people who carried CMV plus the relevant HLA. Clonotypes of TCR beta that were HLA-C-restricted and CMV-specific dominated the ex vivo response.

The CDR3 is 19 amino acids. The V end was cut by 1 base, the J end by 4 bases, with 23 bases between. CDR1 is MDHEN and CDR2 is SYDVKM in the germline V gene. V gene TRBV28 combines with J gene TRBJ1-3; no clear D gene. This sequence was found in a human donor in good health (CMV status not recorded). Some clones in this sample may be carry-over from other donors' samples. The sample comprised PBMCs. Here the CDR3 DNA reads TGTGCCAGCAGTTTATACGGCAGTCGGATGACGGTGGAAGGAAACACCATATATTTT. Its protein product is CASSLYGSRMTVEGNTIYF.